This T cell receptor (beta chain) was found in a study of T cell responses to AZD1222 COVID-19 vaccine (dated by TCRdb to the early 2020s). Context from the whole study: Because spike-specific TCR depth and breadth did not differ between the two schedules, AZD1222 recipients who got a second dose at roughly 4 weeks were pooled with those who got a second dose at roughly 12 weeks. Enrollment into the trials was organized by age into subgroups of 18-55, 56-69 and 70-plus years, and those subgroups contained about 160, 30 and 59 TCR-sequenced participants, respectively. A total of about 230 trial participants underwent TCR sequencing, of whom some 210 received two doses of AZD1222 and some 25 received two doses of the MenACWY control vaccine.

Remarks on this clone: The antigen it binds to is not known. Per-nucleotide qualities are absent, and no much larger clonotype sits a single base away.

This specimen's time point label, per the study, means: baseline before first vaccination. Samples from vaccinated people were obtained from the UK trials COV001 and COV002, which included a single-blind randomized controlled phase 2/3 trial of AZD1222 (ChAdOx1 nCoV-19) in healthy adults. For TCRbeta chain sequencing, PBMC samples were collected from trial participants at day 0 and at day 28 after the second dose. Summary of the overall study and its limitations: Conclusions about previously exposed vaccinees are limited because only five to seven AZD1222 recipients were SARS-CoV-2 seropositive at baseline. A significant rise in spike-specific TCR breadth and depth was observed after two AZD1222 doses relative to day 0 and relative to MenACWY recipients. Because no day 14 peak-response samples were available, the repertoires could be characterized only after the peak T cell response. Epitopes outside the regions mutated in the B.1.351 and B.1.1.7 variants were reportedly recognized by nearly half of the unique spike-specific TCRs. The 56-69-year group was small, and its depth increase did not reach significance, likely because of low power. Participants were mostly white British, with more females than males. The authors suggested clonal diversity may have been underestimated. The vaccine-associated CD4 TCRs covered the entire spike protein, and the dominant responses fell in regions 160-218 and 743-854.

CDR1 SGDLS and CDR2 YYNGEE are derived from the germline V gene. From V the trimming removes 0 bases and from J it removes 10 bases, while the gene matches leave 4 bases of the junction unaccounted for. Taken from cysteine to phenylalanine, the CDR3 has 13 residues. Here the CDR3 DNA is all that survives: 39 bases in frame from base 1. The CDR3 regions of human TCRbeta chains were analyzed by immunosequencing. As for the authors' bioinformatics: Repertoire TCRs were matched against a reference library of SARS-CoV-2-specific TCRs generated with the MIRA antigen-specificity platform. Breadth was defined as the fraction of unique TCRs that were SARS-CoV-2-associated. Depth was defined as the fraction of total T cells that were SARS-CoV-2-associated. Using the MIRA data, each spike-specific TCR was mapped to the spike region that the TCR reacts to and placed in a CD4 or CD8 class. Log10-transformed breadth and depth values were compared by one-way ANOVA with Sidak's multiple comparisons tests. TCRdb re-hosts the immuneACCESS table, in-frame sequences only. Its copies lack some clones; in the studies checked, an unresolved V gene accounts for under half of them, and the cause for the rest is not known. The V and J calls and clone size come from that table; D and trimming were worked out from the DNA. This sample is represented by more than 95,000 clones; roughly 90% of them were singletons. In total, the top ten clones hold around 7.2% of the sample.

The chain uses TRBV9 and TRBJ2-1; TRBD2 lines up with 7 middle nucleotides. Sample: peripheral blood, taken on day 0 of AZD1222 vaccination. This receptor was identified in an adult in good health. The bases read TGTGCCAGCAGCGTAGACCCGACTAGCGAGCAGTTCTTC. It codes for CASSVDPTSEQFF.